These T cell receptor beta chains were read from a single sample in a study of control samples from healthy donors and cancer patients. Libraries were prepared by immunoSEQ multiplex PCR; TCRdb keeps only in-frame clonotypes and omits some of them. The table shows over 100,000 clones, with roughly nine tenths occurring only once. Sequences were obtained from blood. The receptors stem from a woman aged 18-29 years in good health. CDR3s include the opening cysteine and the closing phenylalanine or tryptophan. The D gene is left open where the match is weak. A clone size is listed for some rows: how often the clone was seen (once, few, many), or a class if it is expanded.

D	size	V	J	CDR3	DNA
-	-	TRBV19	TRBJ1-6	CASRTRSYNSPLHF	TGTGCCAGTAGGACCAGGTCCTATAATTCACCCCTCCACTTT
-	-	TRBV19	TRBJ2-7	CASGTGRYEQYF	TGTGCCAGTGGTACAGGACGCTACGAGCAGTACTTC
TRBD2	few	TRBV2	TRBJ2-7	CASKDGRGTSGGSIYEQYF	TGTGCCAGCAAAGACGGCAGGGGGACTAGCGGGGGCTCCATCTACGAGCAGTACTTC
-	-	TRBV15	TRBJ2-3	CATSRGLGDTQYF	TGTGCCACCAGCAGAGGACTGGGAGATACGCAGTATTTT
TRBD1	-	TRBV2	TRBJ2-1	CASNAGTGDWHEQFF	TGTGCCAGCAACGCCGGGACAGGGGATTGGCATGAGCAGTTCTTC
-	-	TRBV27	TRBJ2-7	CASSFGIPRGEQYF	TGTGCCAGCAGTTTCGGGATCCCCAGGGGAGAGCAGTACTTC
-	-	TRBV6-1	TRBJ1-3	CASSEGPGLRPAGNTIYF	TGTGCCAGCAGTGAAGGCCCAGGGCTTAGGCCGGCTGGAAACACCATATATTTT
TRBD1	many	TRBV24-1	TRBJ1-2	CATEGTGFGYTF	TGTGCCACCGAAGGGACAGGGTTTGGCTACACCTTC
-	-	TRBV11-3	TRBJ1-5	CASRGGRGINNQPQHF	TGTGCCAGCAGGGGGGGACGAGGGATCAACAATCAGCCCCAGCATTTT
-	-	TRBV5-6	TRBJ2-7	CASRLQGRSYEQYF	TGTGCCAGCAGGTTACAGGGTAGGTCCTACGAGCAGTACTTC
-	-	TRBV6-5	TRBJ1-5	CASSDSGYNRPQHF	TGTGCCAGCAGTGACTCCGGTTACAATCGGCCCCAGCATTTT
-	-	TRBV2	TRBJ2-1	CASSDNGGTYNEQFF	TGTGCCAGCAGCGATAACGGGGGAACCTACAATGAGCAGTTCTTC
-	-	TRBV5-1	TRBJ1-1	CASRFRGGTEAFF	TGCGCCAGCAGGTTCAGGGGTGGCACTGAAGCTTTCTTT
-	-	TRBV4-1	TRBJ2-3	CASSQPTRTDTQYF	TGCGCCAGCAGCCAACCAACAAGAACAGATACGCAGTATTTT
-	-	TRBV19	TRBJ1-1	CASKRGAMSTEAFF	TGTGCCAGTAAAAGGGGGGCGATGAGCACTGAAGCTTTCTTT
-	-	TRBV10-3	TRBJ1-1	CASSLGGDTEAFF	TGTGCCAGCTCACTCGGGGGGGACACTGAAGCTTTCTTT
-	-	TRBV2	TRBJ1-4	CASSEAEDITEKLFF	TGTGCCAGCAGTGAAGCTGAGGACATTACTGAAAAACTGTTTTTT
-	-	TRBV6-5	TRBJ1-2	CASSRRAGEYGYTF	TGTGCCAGCTCCCGTCGGGCAGGGGAATATGGCTACACCTTC
TRBD1	-	TRBV7-9	TRBJ1-2	CASSEPGQFGYTF	TGTGCCAGCAGCGAACCGGGACAGTTTGGCTACACCTTC
TRBD2	-	TRBV9	TRBJ2-1	CASSVVGGAPYNEQFF	TGTGCCAGCAGCGTAGTGGGAGGGGCCCCCTACAATGAGCAGTTCTTC
TRBD1	-	TRBV6-5	TRBJ2-5	CASSYGTEETQYF	TGTGCCAGCAGTTACGGGACAGAAGAGACCCAGTACTTC
-	-	TRBV20-1	TRBJ2-7	CSASWTANYEQYF	TGCAGTGCTAGTTGGACGGCAAACTACGAGCAGTACTTC
-	-	TRBV6-5	TRBJ2-2	CASTLKGGTGELFF	TGTGCCAGCACTCTCAAAGGGGGAACCGGGGAGCTGTTTTTT
-	-	TRBV30	TRBJ2-7	CAWSVGGPPYEQYF	TGTGCCTGGAGTGTAGGAGGGCCGCCCTACGAGCAGTACTTC
-	-	TRBV6-4	TRBJ2-3	CASSLDGEDTDTQYF	TGTGCCAGCAGTCTCGACGGGGAAGACACAGATACGCAGTATTTT
-	-	TRBV6-5	TRBJ2-7	CASTKPGTYEQYF	TGTGCCAGCACAAAACCAGGGACCTACGAGCAGTACTTC
-	-	TRBV18	TRBJ2-7	CASSQLGTGSGDEQYF	TGTGCCAGCTCCCAACTGGGAACAGGGAGTGGGGACGAGCAGTACTTC
-	-	TRBV21-1	TRBJ2-7	CASSKAKAICYEQYF	TGTGCCAGCAGCAAAGCGAAGGCCATTTGCTACGAGCAGTACTTC
TRBD1	-	TRBV19	TRBJ1-4	CASSGSRDRKTTNEKLFF	TGTGCCAGTAGTGGAAGCCGGGACAGGAAAACAACTAATGAAAAACTGTTTTTT
-	-	TRBV28	TRBJ1-6	CASSLVQGNSPLHF	TGTGCCAGCAGTTTAGTTCAGGGGAATTCACCCCTCCACTTT
-	-	TRBV23-1	TRBJ1-5	CASSQSGASNQPQHF	TGCGCCAGCAGTCAATCGGGAGCAAGCAATCAGCCCCAGCATTTT
-	-	TRBV6-5	TRBJ2-3	CASRFWASTDTQYF	TGTGCCAGCAGATTTTGGGCTAGCACAGATACGCAGTATTTT
-	-	TRBV3-1/TRBV3-2	TRBJ2-7	CASSQVLGDYEQYF	TGTGCCAGCAGCCAAGTCCTAGGGGACTACGAGCAGTACTTC
-	-	TRBV5-1	TRBJ1-3	CASSPWDPRVGNTIYF	TGCGCCAGCAGTCCATGGGACCCCCGGGTCGGAAACACCATATATTTT
TRBD1	-	TRBV28	TRBJ2-7	CASSLTRQGPSSYEQYF	TGTGCCAGCAGTTTAACTAGACAGGGTCCTAGCTCCTACGAGCAGTACTTC
-	-	TRBV9	TRBJ2-5	CASSSSPGLQETQYF	TGTGCCAGCAGCTCCAGCCCCGGCTTGCAAGAGACCCAGTACTTC
-	-	TRBV11-2	TRBJ2-7	CASSLNRVSYEQYF	TGTGCCAGCAGCTTAAACAGGGTTTCCTACGAGCAGTACTTC